This T cell receptor beta chain was sequenced in a study of blood T cell repertoires in COVID-19. On the study more broadly: Acute and convalescent COVID-19 samples came from the United States, Italy and Spain.

Measured with immunoSEQ multiplex PCR; TCRdb has only the in-frame clones, and not every one. The sample yields hundreds of thousands of clones, about four fifths seen once. This CDR3 has 14 amino acids. V gave up 4 bases and J gave up 1 base; unmatched junction bases: 2. The germline gives CDR1 LGHDT, CDR2 YNNKEL (reference sequence). This rearrangement joins TRBV3-1 (or the pseudogene TRBV3-2) to TRBJ2-7; 9 bases fit TRBD1. The sequencing sample was made of peripheral blood. This sequence originates from a woman in her forties or fifties who had recovered from COVID-19. The CDR3 sequence is CASSLGTGSYEQYF. The CDR3, as DNA: TGTGCCAGCAGCCTCGGGACAGGGTCCTACGAGCAGTACTTC.